A selection of T cell receptor beta chains follows, all from one sample in a study of T cell changes during pregnancy in multiple sclerosis. Clones were sequenced by immunoSEQ multiplex PCR, and TCRdb holds only the in-frame ones, with some missing. The sample lists roughly 93,000 clones; 92% were seen once. The material sequenced was peripheral blood, taken after pregnancy. All receptors derive from a female donor in good health, enrolled as a control in a pregnancy study. Each CDR3 is given with its conserved first and last residue. A D gene is named only where the DNA matches it firmly. The listing skips clone size in some rows; elsewhere it reads once, few, many or a size class.

clone_size: few; v_call: TRBV2; d_call: .; j_call: TRBJ1-2; cdr3_nt: TGTGCCAGCAGCCTAAGTCCCATCTATGGCTACACCTTC; cdr3_aa: CASSLSPIYGYTF
clone_size: .; v_call: TRBV6-6; d_call: .; j_call: TRBJ1-1; cdr3_nt: TGTGCCAGCATTGGCCAGATGAACACTGAAGCTTTCTTT; cdr3_aa: CASIGQMNTEAFF
clone_size: .; v_call: TRBV7-7; d_call: .; j_call: TRBJ1-6; cdr3_nt: TGTGCTAGCAGCTTAGGGGCAGGGGCTGGGGCACCCCTCCACTTT; cdr3_aa: CASSLGAGAGAPLHF
clone_size: .; v_call: TRBV14; d_call: .; j_call: TRBJ2-5; cdr3_nt: TGTGCCAGCAGCCAAGTGGGAGTTTTGGAGACCCAGTACTTC; cdr3_aa: CASSQVGVLETQYF
clone_size: .; v_call: TRBV6-5; d_call: .; j_call: TRBJ1-1; cdr3_nt: TGTGCCAGCAGTTACTCGATGGAGGCCTTTGAAGCTTTCTTT; cdr3_aa: CASSYSMEAFEAFF
clone_size: .; v_call: TRBV5-6; d_call: TRBD1; j_call: TRBJ2-3; cdr3_nt: TGTGCCAGCCCGACAGGGGGAGGCGCGGATACGCAGTATTTT; cdr3_aa: CASPTGGGADTQYF
clone_size: .; v_call: TRBV9; d_call: TRBD2; j_call: TRBJ2-1; cdr3_nt: TGTGCCAGCAGCGGTACCGGTACGGGGGGGGTCACAAATGAGCAGTTCTTC; cdr3_aa: CASSGTGTGGVTNEQFF
clone_size: .; v_call: TRBV5-6; d_call: .; j_call: TRBJ2-7; cdr3_nt: TGTGCCAGCACCCGCGACAGGAGCTCCTACGAGCAGTACTTC; cdr3_aa: CASTRDRSSYEQYF
clone_size: .; v_call: TRBV5-5; d_call: .; j_call: TRBJ2-7; cdr3_nt: TGTGCCAGCAGCACCGACGAAGGGGCGGCCTACGAGCAGTACTTC; cdr3_aa: CASSTDEGAAYEQYF
clone_size: .; v_call: TRBV19; d_call: .; j_call: TRBJ1-4; cdr3_nt: TGTGCCAGTAGTCTGACGCATCGAGGTAATGAAAAACTGTTTTTT; cdr3_aa: CASSLTHRGNEKLFF
clone_size: .; v_call: TRBV27; d_call: TRBD1; j_call: TRBJ1-4; cdr3_nt: TGTGCCAGCAGGAGGGGGCTGAGGTATGCAACTAATGAAAAACTGTTTTTT; cdr3_aa: CASRRGLRYATNEKLFF
clone_size: few; v_call: TRBV10-1; d_call: TRBD2; j_call: TRBJ2-7; cdr3_nt: TGCGCCAGCAGAGTAGCGGGAGTACTAATCCTCGAGCAGTACTTC; cdr3_aa: CASRVAGVLILEQYF
clone_size: .; v_call: TRBV6-5; d_call: .; j_call: TRBJ1-1; cdr3_nt: TGTGCCAGCAGTTTCACCGGGGGAGGGCTGAACACTGAAGCTTTCTTT; cdr3_aa: CASSFTGGGLNTEAFF
clone_size: .; v_call: TRBV11-2; d_call: TRBD1; j_call: TRBJ1-1; cdr3_nt: TGTGCCAGCAGCCCTCGACAGGGTTGGGGCACTGAAGCTTTCTTT; cdr3_aa: CASSPRQGWGTEAFF
clone_size: .; v_call: TRBV6-5; d_call: .; j_call: TRBJ2-1; cdr3_nt: TGTGCCAGCAGTCTTTCTCGAGGAGCCGAGCAGTTCTTC; cdr3_aa: CASSLSRGAEQFF
clone_size: .; v_call: TRBV7-9; d_call: .; j_call: TRBJ1-1; cdr3_nt: TGTGCCACCTCGGTAGGGGGCACTGAAGCTTTCTTT; cdr3_aa: CATSVGGTEAFF
clone_size: once; v_call: TRBV19; d_call: .; j_call: TRBJ1-1; cdr3_nt: TGTGCCAGTAGTCTCGGGACTTCAGGGAGCACTGAAGCTTTCTTT; cdr3_aa: CASSLGTSGSTEAFF
clone_size: .; v_call: TRBV29-1; d_call: TRBD2; j_call: TRBJ2-6; cdr3_nt: TGCAGCGTTGAACTGTCGGGGGGCTCTGGGGCCAACGTCCTGACTTTC; cdr3_aa: CSVELSGGSGANVLTF
clone_size: .; v_call: TRBV6-1; d_call: .; j_call: TRBJ2-5; cdr3_nt: TGTGCCAGCCGACCAGGAGGGGCAGGGGAGACCCAGTACTTC; cdr3_aa: CASRPGGAGETQYF
clone_size: .; v_call: TRBV27; d_call: TRBD2; j_call: TRBJ2-7; cdr3_nt: TGTGCCAGCAGTTTCTCACTAGCGTCCTCCGAGCAGTACTTC; cdr3_aa: CASSFSLASSEQYF
clone_size: .; v_call: TRBV5-1; d_call: TRBD1; j_call: TRBJ2-7; cdr3_nt: TGCGCCAGCAGGGTGGTGGCAGGGACAGCTCCCTACGAGCAGTACTTC; cdr3_aa: CASRVVAGTAPYEQYF
clone_size: .; v_call: TRBV5-4; d_call: .; j_call: TRBJ2-5; cdr3_nt: TGTGCCAGCAGCTTGGAACCCAGGGGCGGGGAGACCCAGTACTTC; cdr3_aa: CASSLEPRGGETQYF
clone_size: .; v_call: TRBV2; d_call: TRBD1; j_call: TRBJ1-2; cdr3_nt: TGTGCCAGCAGACAGGGGGCTCAGGGCTACACCTTC; cdr3_aa: CASRQGAQGYTF
clone_size: .; v_call: TRBV5-1; d_call: TRBD1; j_call: TRBJ1-2; cdr3_nt: TGCGCCAGCAGCTACCGAGGACAGGATGGCTACACCTTC; cdr3_aa: CASSYRGQDGYTF
clone_size: .; v_call: TRBV19; d_call: .; j_call: TRBJ1-5; cdr3_nt: TGTGCCAGTAGTTGGCAATCTAGCAATCAGCCCCAGCATTTT; cdr3_aa: CASSWQSSNQPQHF
clone_size: .; v_call: TRBV5-4; d_call: .; j_call: TRBJ2-5; cdr3_nt: TGTGCCAGCAGCTTGGACGAAACGGGGGCCCAGTACTTC; cdr3_aa: CASSLDETGAQYF
clone_size: .; v_call: TRBV7-9; d_call: TRBD2; j_call: TRBJ2-2; cdr3_nt: TGTGCCAGCAGCTCCTCAGAGGGGATAGCGGGGTACACCGGGGAGCTGTTTTTT; cdr3_aa: CASSSSEGIAGYTGELFF
clone_size: .; v_call: TRBV30; d_call: TRBD1; j_call: TRBJ1-6; cdr3_nt: TGTGCCTGGAGGGGGGACAGCTATAGTTCACCCCTCCACTTT; cdr3_aa: CAWRGDSYSSPLHF
clone_size: .; v_call: TRBV28; d_call: .; j_call: TRBJ1-2; cdr3_nt: TGTGCCAGCACCAGGGGTCCTAACTATGGCTACACCTTC; cdr3_aa: CASTRGPNYGYTF
clone_size: .; v_call: TRBV9; d_call: .; j_call: TRBJ2-3; cdr3_nt: TGTGCCAGCAGCCCCGTGGGCAGGGTGGCAGATACGCAGTATTTT; cdr3_aa: CASSPVGRVADTQYF
clone_size: .; v_call: TRBV21-1; d_call: .; j_call: TRBJ2-5; cdr3_nt: TGTGCCAGCAGCGATTCGGGGGGGCCCTTGGAGACCCAGTACTTC; cdr3_aa: CASSDSGGPLETQYF
clone_size: .; v_call: TRBV27; d_call: TRBD1; j_call: TRBJ2-1; cdr3_nt: TGTGCCAGCAGCCACTATGGGACAGGGGGCGACTGGGAGAACAATGAGCAGTTCTTC; cdr3_aa: CASSHYGTGGDWENNEQFF
clone_size: .; v_call: TRBV28; d_call: TRBD2; j_call: TRBJ2-6; cdr3_nt: TGTGCCAGCAGTTTGGGACTAGCGGGATGGAAGTCTGGGGCCAACGTCCTGACTTTC; cdr3_aa: CASSLGLAGWKSGANVLTF